This TCR beta chain was sequenced for a study of response to subunit inactivated influenza vaccine. Trimming at V came to 5 bases and at J to 10 bases, leaving 6 bases not matched to a gene. In germline, CDR1 is MNHEY, CDR2 SMNVEV (reference sequence). The CDR3 covers 13 residues. TCRdb re-analysed the RT-PCR reads in MiXCR, keeping a single row per CDR3 protein. Among roughly 620,000 distinct CDR3 sequences listed, about 10% were seen once. There are many counts of this clonotype. These data also formed part of another study, on T cells expressing NK-cell markers. That source adds: Libraries used 5'RACE template switching adding universal primer site and UMIs. Seven donors tested HCMV-seropositive and one tested seronegative among the eight sequenced. NKG2C+ dominant clonotype frequencies in a handful of donors were roughly 1.0-7.0% of CD8+ T cells. The CD3+CD56-NKG2C+ fraction of several donors was also led by these clonotypes. It remained uncertain whether the expanded NKG2C+ T cell clones were specific for HCMV antigens.

The genes are TRBV27 and TRBJ2-1; 9 bases map to TRBD1. The material was PBMCs from blood, obtained on the day of vaccination. The sequence was obtained from a man in his fifties or sixties who received an inactivated influenza vaccine. CDR3 protein: CASSRTGGREQFF. The CDR3 coding sequence is TGTGCCAGCAGTCGAACAGGGGGCCGAGAGCAGTTCTTC.